Below are 18 T cell receptor beta chains sequenced from a single sample in a study of T cell repertoires in cytomegalovirus infection. TCRdb recomputed calls from the reads with MiXCR, one row per CDR3 protein. Seen here are fewer than 250,000 distinct CDR3 sequences, approximately 22% observed once, and the top ten hold roughly 20%. Material: CD8+ T cells from PBMCs. The source of these receptors is a human donor in good health (CMV status not recorded). Some clones in this sample may be carry-over from other donors' samples.

This clonotype was seen just once. In DNA, the CDR3 is TGTGCCAGCAGCCCGAGCGGGACGGTCTATGGCTACACCTTC. This encodes CASSPSGTVYGYTF. This chain joins TRBV3-1 and TRBJ1-2, with D possibly TRBD1 on 5 matching bases. Germline-derived CDR1 and CDR2 are LGHDT and YNNKEL (reference sequence). Between the trimmed V and J ends, which lost 4 bases and 4 bases, there was a span of 13 bases. There are 14 residues in the CDR3.

The chain employs TRBV2 and TRBJ2-7; TRBD1 matches at 9 bases. Trimming removed 4 bases from V and 1 base from J; junction bases left unmatched: 8. The CDR3 sequence is 16 residues long. Germline CDR1 SNHLY, CDR2 FYNNEI. The CDR3 protein is CASSVPRDRASYEQYF. As DNA, the CDR3 is TGTGCCAGCAGTGTGCCCCGGGACAGGGCTTCCTACGAGCAGTACTTC. The whole variable domain, remainder taken from reference TRBV2 and TRBJ2-7, is EPEVTQTPSHQVTQMGQEVILRCVPISNHLYFYWYRQILGQKVEFLVSFYNNEISEKSEIFDDQFSVERPDGSNFTLKIRSTKLEDSAMYFCASSVPRDRASYEQYFGPGTRLTVT.

This clonotype was picked up many times. This rearrangement joins TRBV5-1 to TRBJ1-1; 7 bases are shared with TRBD1. The CDR3 totals 15 residues. CDR1 and CDR2 (germline): SGHRS, YFSETQ. The V and J ends lost 2 bases and 1 base, in that order; junction bases with no gene match: 5. This CDR3 is CASSLPTGTNTEAFF. The DNA of the CDR3 is TGCGCCAGCAGCTTACCGACAGGGACGAACACTGAAGCTTTCTTT.

The rearrangement links TRBV7-9 to TRBJ1-5; 7 bases map to TRBD1. This CDR3 has 16 amino acids. Germline trimming cut 1 base from V and 5 bases from J; bases unmatched to any gene: 8. Germline V CDR1 and CDR2: SEHNR, FQNEAQ (reference sequence). CDR3 region: CASSLERQGLHQPQHF. CDR3 bases: TGTGCCAGCAGCTTAGAACGACAGGGTCTACATCAGCCCCAGCATTTT.

In this sample, this clonotype turned up many times. This chain connects TRBV7-8 to TRBJ1-2; D gene ambiguous. The germline V and J ends were trimmed by 5 bases and 7 bases, with 20 bases remaining between them. The CDR3 extends over 15 amino acids. Germline CDR1 SGHVS, CDR2 FQNEAQ. CDR3 bases: TGTGCCAGCAGCCCTGCAGCCACCCCACCGGGTGGCTACACCTTC. It yields the protein CASSPAATPPGGYTF.

This clonotype occurred a few times. The V call is TRBV6-6, the J call TRBJ1-5; unclear D gene. V dropped 0 bases and J dropped 5 bases, with 11 bases sitting between them. The CDR3 runs to 15 residues. The germline CDR1 and CDR2 sequences are MNHNY and SVGAGI (reference sequence). CDR3 sequence: CASSYSIASDQPQHF. The CDR3 DNA reads TGTGCCAGCAGTTACTCGATCGCATCTGATCAGCCCCAGCATTTT.

The rearrangement uses TRBV27 and TRBJ2-2; D remains ambiguous. Germline assignment: CDR1 MNHEY and CDR2 SMNVEV (reference sequence). The V end lost 2 bases, the J end lost 0 bases, and 13 bases lay between the germline ends. This CDR3 is built from 17 residues. CDR3 amino acids: CASSLGKGYANTGELFF. The CDR3 DNA reads as TGTGCCAGCAGTTTAGGCAAGGGATACGCGAACACCGGGGAGCTGTTTTTT.

V and J are TRBV6-5 and TRBJ1-1; no definite D call. Germline values: CDR1 MNHEY, CDR2 SVGAGI. This CDR3 region has 13 residues. V gave up 6 bases and J gave up 0 bases, with 8 bases separating them. The CDR3 here is CASRIQLNTEAFF. CDR3 in DNA: TGTGCCAGCAGAATCCAGCTGAACACTGAAGCTTTCTTT.

In its sample, this clonotype was seen many times. The chain uses TRBV7-2 and TRBJ2-7; 10 nucleotides match TRBD2. Germline CDR1 reads SGHTA; CDR2 reads FQGNSA. Losses at the gene ends were 5 bases for V and 4 bases for J; bases not matched to a gene: 20. The CDR3 totals 19 residues. CDR3 region: CASSPGKGSLVLAGYEQYF. CDR3 nucleotides: TGTGCCAGCAGCCCCGGAAAAGGTAGCTTAGTACTAGCGGGGTACGAGCAGTACTTC.

The rearrangement joins TRBV6-1 to TRBJ2-1; no clear D gene. Germline values: CDR1 MNHNS, CDR2 SASEGT. This CDR3 has 16 amino acids. The germline V and J ends were trimmed by 2 bases and 0 bases, with 11 bases remaining between them. CDR3 in DNA: TGTGCCAGCAGTGAATTGTCGTCCATCTCCTACAATGAGCAGTTCTTC. Protein product: CASSELSSISYNEQFF.

This clonotype was seen many times. This rearrangement joins TRBV28 to TRBJ2-3; TRBD1 or TRBD2 may be the D gene (5 bases each). This CDR3 has 15 residues. The germline gives CDR1 MDHEN, CDR2 SYDVKM. The V end lost 7 bases, the J end lost 1 base, and 15 bases lay between the germline ends. CDR3 residues: CASTPFGDRTDTQYF. DNA for the CDR3: TGTGCCAGCACCCCTTTCGGGGACCGCACAGATACGCAGTATTTT.

Only a few counts were recorded for this clonotype. V and J are TRBV29-1 and TRBJ1-1; TRBD1 might be the D (5 bases). V dropped 7 bases and J dropped 0 bases, with 12 bases sitting between them. The CDR3 covers 13 residues. Germline CDR1 and CDR2: SQVTM and ANQGSEA. CDR3 coding DNA: TGCAGCGGGGAGGCGGGGGTGAACACTGAAGCTTTCTTT. This codes for CSGEAGVNTEAFF.

This clonotype appeared a few times. V usage is TRBV4-1 and J usage is TRBJ2-1; D gene uncertain. Between the trimmed V and J ends, which lost 5 bases and 7 bases, there was a span of 12 bases. Germline V CDR1 and CDR2: MGHRA, YSYEKL. This CDR3 has 13 amino acids. The CDR3: CASSAPGRNEQFF. CDR3 coding DNA: TGCGCCAGCAGCGCCCCTGGAAGGAATGAGCAGTTCTTC.

This clonotype was recorded only once. V usage is TRBV12-3 or TRBV12-4 and J usage is TRBJ2-1, with D possibly matching TRBD2 (7 bases). V lost 7 bases and J 5 bases, leaving 15 bases between the germline ends. The CDR3 length is 14 residues. CDR3 in DNA: TGTGCCAGCACGGGTCGGGGGGCCGACAATGAGCAGTTCTTC. Translation: CASTGRGADNEQFF.

This clonotype was found many times. This sequence joins TRBV7-8 and TRBJ2-1; TRBD2 matches 14 bases. The V segment lost 5 bases and the J segment 0 bases; nucleotides outside the gene matches: 3. The CDR3 contains 17 residues. The germline gives CDR1 SGHVS, CDR2 FQNEAQ. The CDR3: CASSMTSGGASYNEQFF. CDR3 DNA sequence: TGTGCCAGCAGCATGACTAGCGGGGGGGCCTCCTACAATGAGCAGTTCTTC.

This clonotype was detected a few times. The chain is built from TRBV4-1 and TRBJ2-1, with 8 bases matching TRBD1. The CDR3 totals 13 residues. Per the germline V gene, CDR1 is MGHRA and CDR2 is YSYEKL. V shed 3 bases, J shed 8 bases, and the junction held 3 bases outside the gene matches. The CDR3 nucleotides are TGCGCCAGCAGCCAGGGACAGGATGATGAGCAGTTCTTC. It specifies CASSQGQDDEQFF.

This clonotype was seen repeatedly, ten times or more. V gene TRBV7-9 combines with J gene TRBJ2-5; D tentatively fits TRBD1 or TRBD2 (5 bases each). V lost 8 bases to trimming and J lost 4 bases, with 17 bases between them. Germline CDR1 reads SEHNR; CDR2 reads FQNEAQ (reference sequence). The CDR3 runs to 14 residues. This CDR3 is CASLPPGAGETQYF. The DNA for the CDR3 is TGTGCCAGCCTACCCCCCGGGGCCGGAGAGACCCAGTACTTC.

V and J are TRBV28 and TRBJ2-5; 10 bases line up with TRBD1. CDR3 length: 16 amino acids. Per the germline V gene, CDR1 is MDHEN and CDR2 is SYDVKM. V trimming: 4 bases; J trimming: 4 bases; junction bases outside the gene matches: 9. CDR3 loop: CASSSSGTGVAETQYF. The CDR3 DNA sequence: TGTGCCAGCAGTTCGTCGGGGACAGGGGTAGCAGAGACCCAGTACTTC.